These 4 T cell receptor beta chains were all obtained from the same sample, sequenced in a study of blood T cell repertoires in COVID-19. Generated by immunoSEQ multiplex PCR, the TCRdb table keeps only in-frame clones and is missing some. The sample yields more than 150,000 clones, more than 85% seen once. Sequencing was done on a sample of peripheral blood. The receptors were sampled from a man between 60 and 75 years old with COVID-19, enrolled during active disease.

The gene calls are TRBV18 and TRBJ2-1; 7 nucleotides align to TRBD2. V lost 0 bases to trimming and J lost 12 bases; unmatched junction nucleotides: 5. The V gene's germline CDR1 is KGHSH and CDR2 LQKENI. CDR3 length: 13 amino acids. Here the CDR3 reads CASSPPGGVGQFF. CDR3 nucleotides: TGTGCCAGCTCACCACCGGGGGGGGTAGGGCAGTTCTTC.

The J gene is TRBJ2-2, the V gene TRBV6-5, with a possible D match to TRBD2 (6 bases). Germline V gene sequence: CDR1 MNHEY, CDR2 SVGAGI. CDR3 size: 13 residues. V was clipped by 5 bases and J by 8 bases, with 12 bases between them. The CDR3: CASSNGGGGELFF. The DNA for the CDR3 is TGTGCCAGCAGTAACGGGGGAGGTGGGGAGCTGTTTTTT.

The rearrangement uses TRBV28 and TRBJ1-2; perhaps TRBD1 as D (5 bases). V gave up 4 bases and J gave up 7 bases, with 19 bases separating them. The germline gives CDR1 MDHEN, CDR2 SYDVKM. The length of the CDR3 is 15 residues. The CDR3 is CASSSLGGGAAGYTF. The CDR3, as DNA: TGTGCCAGCAGTTCCCTGGGCGGAGGGGCCGCTGGCTACACCTTC.

There are a few counts of this clone. The rearrangement joins TRBV9 to TRBJ1-1; D not certain. The V end lost 0 bases, the J end lost 4 bases, and 13 bases lay between the germline ends. Germline V gene sequence: CDR1 SGDLS, CDR2 YYNGEE. This CDR3 has 15 amino acids. CDR3 sequence reads: CASSVAGGVGTEAFF. The CDR3 DNA is TGTGCCAGCAGCGTAGCTGGAGGAGTGGGCACTGAAGCTTTCTTT.